The 27 T cell receptor beta chains below were found in one sample sequenced in a study of T cell responses to AZD1222 COVID-19 vaccine. Here immunoSEQ multiplex PCR was the method, and the copy in TCRdb shows in-frame clones only, minus some. The sample holds about 120,000 clones, more than 75% seen once. Sequences were derived from peripheral blood, sampled on day 0 of AZD1222 vaccination. Receptors originate from an adult in good health.

V gene TRBV7-8 combines with J gene TRBJ2-5; 8 bases agree with TRBD1. Losses at the gene ends were 5 bases for V and 7 bases for J; bases not matched to a gene: 3. The CDR3 has 12 amino acids. Germline assignment: CDR1 SGHVS and CDR2 FQNEAQ. CDR3 residues: CASSQGARTQYF. The CDR3 DNA sequence: TGTGCCAGCAGCCAGGGGGCGAGGACCCAGTACTTC.

The chain uses TRBV2 and TRBJ2-5, with no clear D. Germline V gene data show CDR1 as SNHLY and CDR2 as FYNNEI. V was cut by 4 bases and J by 5 bases, with 5 bases left in between. This CDR3 has 11 amino acids. CDR3 sequence: CASSGTETQYF. In nucleotides, the CDR3 is TGTGCCAGCAGTGGTACGGAGACCCAGTACTTC.

V and J are TRBV7-9 and TRBJ2-1; D is unresolved. Looked up from germline, CDR1 is SEHNR and CDR2 is FQNEAQ (reference sequence). The CDR3 is 13 amino acids. Between the trimmed V and J ends, which lost 1 base and 8 bases, there was a span of 9 bases. This CDR3 reads CASSLVSLDEQFF. CDR3 DNA: TGTGCCAGCAGCTTAGTCTCTTTAGATGAGCAGTTCTTC.

This clone was picked up a small number of times. J is TRBJ2-2 and V is TRBV10-3, with D perhaps TRBD1 (6 bases). The CDR3 runs to 12 residues. V dropped 5 bases and J dropped 7 bases, with 8 bases sitting between them. CDR1 and CDR2 from the germline V gene are ENHRY and SYGVKD. The CDR3 loop is CAISPTGGELFF. The CDR3 DNA reads as TGTGCCATCAGTCCGACAGGCGGGGAGCTGTTTTTT.

V is TRBV30 and J is TRBJ1-5; D call uncertain. The CDR3 is 13 residues long. The germline CDR1 and CDR2 sequences are GTSNPN and SVGIG (reference sequence). V lost 1 base and J lost 2, with 6 bases in between. CDR3 loop: CAWSGGGNQPQHF. As DNA, the CDR3 is TGTGCCTGGAGTGGAGGTGGCAATCAGCCCCAGCATTTT.

The V and J genes are TRBV5-4 and TRBJ2-7; TRBD1 agrees at 7 bases. This CDR3 region has 17 residues. From germline, CDR1 is SGHNT and CDR2 YYREEE (reference sequence). The trim removed 0 bases at V and 2 bases at J, leaving 11 bases unmatched. For the CDR3, the DNA is TGTGCCAGCAGCTTGGAAATGGGAGACAGGGAGCCCTACGAGCAGTACTTC. Translation gives CASSLEMGDREPYEQYF.

This clone showed up just once. The chain links TRBV4-2 to TRBJ1-6; the D gene is possibly TRBD1 (5 bases). This CDR3 is 16 amino acids long. Germline-derived CDR1 and CDR2 are LGHNA and YNFKEQ. Trimming left V 3 bases short and J 9 bases short, with 18 bases between. The CDR3, as DNA: TGTGCCAGCAGCCACACCGGGGCGGGGCAGGGTTCACCCCTCCACTTT. This encodes CASSHTGAGQGSPLHF.

The chain couples TRBV6-5 to TRBJ2-7; D is uncertain. The V and J ends lost 9 bases and 3 bases respectively, with 15 bases between them. Germline CDR1 and CDR2: MNHEY and SVGAGI. The CDR3 length is 13 residues. CDR3 amino acids: CASQDTANYEQYF. For the CDR3, the DNA is TGTGCCAGTCAAGACACGGCAAACTACGAGCAGTACTTC.

In this sample, this clone turned up a few times. CDR3 region: CASSLGASGVYNEQFF. The CDR3 nucleotides are TGTGCCAGCAGCTTGGGGGCTAGCGGGGTCTACAATGAGCAGTTCTTC. V gene TRBV5-6 combines with J gene TRBJ2-1, with 9 nucleotides matching TRBD2. The germline CDR1 and CDR2 sequences are SGHDT and YYEEEE. The CDR3 spans 16 residues. Trimming took 0 bases from V and 3 from J; bases not matched to a gene: 4.

V and J are TRBV6-5 and TRBJ2-7; the match to TRBD1 covers 8 bases. V was pared by 2 bases and J by 4 bases, with 4 bases of the junction left unmatched. The CDR3 has 14 amino acids. Germline CDR1 is MNHEY and CDR2 is SVGAGI. For the CDR3, the DNA is TGTGCCAGCAGTTACCAGGGGGCGCAGTACGAGCAGTACTTC. It codes for CASSYQGAQYEQYF.

This chain links TRBV5-1 with TRBJ2-5; 7 nucleotides line up with TRBD1. Trimming cost V 4 bases and J 0 bases; bases outside gene matches: 3. Germline V gene data show CDR1 as SGHRS and CDR2 as YFSETQ. The CDR3 extends over 14 amino acids. The CDR3 DNA follows: TGCGCCAGCAGCGTCGGGACAGACCAAGAGACCCAGTACTTC. This gives the protein CASSVGTDQETQYF.

This chain joins TRBV7-9 and TRBJ2-1; D may be TRBD1 (6 bases). The CDR3 is 13 residues long. Per the germline V gene, CDR1 is SEHNR and CDR2 is FQNEAQ (reference sequence). Trimming stripped 5 bases from V and 4 bases from J, with 9 bases between. The CDR3 reads CASSRDTYNEQFF. CDR3 DNA sequence: TGTGCCAGCAGCCGGGACACATACAATGAGCAGTTCTTC. Full variable domain (missing parts from reference TRBV7-9 and TRBJ2-1): DTGVSQNPRHKITKRGQNVTFRCDPISEHNRLYWYRQTLGQGPEFLTYFQNEAQLEKSRLLSDRFSAERPKGSFSTLEIQRTEQGDSAMYLCASSRDTYNEQFFGPGTRLTVL.

V is TRBV11-1 and J is TRBJ2-1; D perhaps matches TRBD2 (5 bases). Trimming removed 3 bases from V and 10 bases from J, with 13 bases in between. In germline, CDR1 is SGHAT, CDR2 FQDESV (reference sequence). This CDR3 has 13 amino acids. The CDR3 DNA reads as TGTGCCAGCAGCTTCCGGGGAAGGACGGAGCAGTTCTTC. Translation: CASSFRGRTEQFF.

This chain links TRBV6-2 or TRBV6-3 with TRBJ2-1; 8 bases match TRBD2. This CDR3 spans 17 amino acids. Germline assignment: CDR1 MNHEY and CDR2 SVGEGT. V shed 2 bases, J shed 0 bases, and the junction held 6 bases outside the gene matches. The CDR3 protein is CASSYLAGGLSYNEQFF. The DNA of the CDR3 is TGTGCCAGCAGTTACCTCGCGGGGGGCCTCTCCTACAATGAGCAGTTCTTC.

The V call is TRBV10-3, the J call TRBJ2-1; 8 bases match TRBD2. V was pared by 6 bases and J by 8 bases, with 6 bases of the junction left unmatched. The CDR3 has 13 residues. Germline CDR1 ENHRY, CDR2 SYGVKD. CDR3 protein: CAISGLASDEQFF. The DNA for the CDR3 is TGTGCCATCAGCGGACTAGCCTCGGATGAGCAGTTCTTC.

This clone is labeled medium-sized. The chain combines TRBV18 with TRBJ1-6; perhaps TRBD1 as D (5 bases). This CDR3 contains 14 residues. The V end was cut by 3 bases, the J end by 6 bases, with 9 bases between. Germline loops: CDR1 KGHSH, CDR2 LQKENI. The CDR3 region is CASSPGLINSPLHF. CDR3 nucleotides: TGTGCCAGCTCACCGGGACTGATTAATTCACCCCTCCACTTT.

V gene TRBV18 combines with J gene TRBJ2-2; TRBD2 is a possible D gene (6 bases). Trimming took off 3 bases at V and 3 bases at J, with 11 bases between the two ends. This CDR3 comprises 15 residues. The germline V gene has CDR1 KGHSH and CDR2 LQKENI. In DNA form, the CDR3 reads TGTGCCAGCTCACCGGAGGGGACCTACACCGGGGAGCTGTTTTTT. Its protein is CASSPEGTYTGELFF.

This rearrangement joins TRBV5-5 to TRBJ1-2; D gene unclear. Germline CDR1 SGHKS, CDR2 YYEKEE (reference sequence). The CDR3 is 12 amino acids. Trimming removed 0 bases from V and 5 bases from J, with 5 bases in between. CDR3 coding DNA: TGTGCCAGCAGCTTGGTAGGTTATGGCTACACCTTC. It is translated as CASSLVGYGYTF.

The V and J genes are TRBV19 and TRBJ1-6; 8 positions match TRBD1. The length of the CDR3 is 15 residues. Germline V gene data show CDR1 as LNHDA and CDR2 as SQIVND (reference sequence). J lost 7 bases, V lost 5 bases, and 7 bases had no gene match. DNA for the CDR3: TGTGCCAGTAGTTCCCGGACAGGGAGGAATTCACCCCTCCACTTT. It is translated as CASSSRTGRNSPLHF.

The V and J genes are TRBV19 and TRBJ2-7, with 7 bases aligning to TRBD2. The CDR3 length is 13 residues. Germline CDR1 is LNHDA and CDR2 is SQIVND (reference sequence). The V and J ends lost 5 bases and 3 bases, in that order; junction bases with no gene match: 4. CDR3 loop: CASSPGLVYEQYF. CDR3 bases: TGTGCCAGTAGTCCCGGACTAGTCTACGAGCAGTACTTC.

The chain is built from TRBV5-1 and TRBJ1-2; weak D call: TRBD1 (5 bases). Trimming took off 3 bases at V and 3 bases at J, with 21 bases between the two ends. Germline V gene sequence: CDR1 SGHRS, CDR2 YFSETQ. This CDR3 contains 17 residues. The CDR3 nucleotides read TGCGCCAGCAGCTCGGAAGGGGTTTCTTCTGTGGACTATGGCTACACCTTC. The encoded protein is CASSSEGVSSVDYGYTF.

The chain joins TRBV19 to TRBJ1-1; no firm D call. Germline assignment: CDR1 LNHDA and CDR2 SQIVND (reference sequence). This CDR3 contains 13 residues. Trimming left V 8 bases short and J 4 bases short, with 14 bases between. Written as DNA, the CDR3 is TGTGCCAGTTCGTTCTATCGGGGCACTGAAGCTTTCTTT. Residues: CASSFYRGTEAFF.

This clone occurred a few times. V is TRBV5-1 and J is TRBJ2-7; D possibly corresponds to TRBD2 (5 bases). CDR1 is SGHRS and CDR2 is YFSETQ in the germline V gene. V was shortened by 0 bases and J by 5 bases, with 21 bases between the two germline ends. The CDR3 contains 17 residues. CDR3 sequence (DNA): TGCGCCAGCAGCTTGGTTCAGTTCGGGGTCGGAGCTCACGAGCAGTACTTC. Amino acid sequence: CASSLVQFGVGAHEQYF.

The chain uses TRBV6-2 or TRBV6-3 and TRBJ1-5, with D tentatively TRBD1 (5 bases). Trimming took off 0 bases at V and 4 bases at J, with 19 bases between the two ends. Germline assignment: CDR1 MNHEY and CDR2 SVGEGT. The CDR3 extends over 18 amino acids. The CDR3 sequence: CASSYSILGGTLNQPQHF. For the CDR3, the DNA is TGTGCCAGCAGTTACTCGATCTTAGGAGGGACTTTAAATCAGCCCCAGCATTTT.

The genes are TRBV18 and TRBJ1-5, with D maybe TRBD1 (6 bases). Trimming took 3 bases from V and 2 from J, leaving 11 bases between them. This CDR3 region has 15 residues. The V gene's germline CDR1 is KGHSH and CDR2 LQKENI. CDR3 in DNA: TGTGCCAGCTCACCGGGGGGGGCTGGCAATCAGCCCCAGCATTTT. Translation: CASSPGGAGNQPQHF.

The chain has TRBV2 and TRBJ1-5; D is unresolved. The V gene's germline CDR1 is SNHLY and CDR2 FYNNEI. The CDR3 sequence is 14 residues long. Trimming removed 4 bases from V and 0 bases from J, with 7 bases in between. CDR3 amino acids: CASSAQISNQPQHF. The CDR3 bases are TGTGCCAGCAGTGCTCAGATTAGCAATCAGCCCCAGCATTTT.

V and J are TRBV19 and TRBJ1-5, with 10 bases aligning to TRBD1. With V trimmed by 2 bases and J by 2 bases, 6 bases remained unmatched. CDR3 length: 17 residues. CDR1 is LNHDA and CDR2 is SQIVND in the germline V gene (reference sequence). The CDR3 reads CASSIQRQGAGNQPQHF. The CDR3 region has the DNA TGTGCCAGTAGTATACAAAGACAGGGGGCCGGCAATCAGCCCCAGCATTTT.